This T cell receptor beta chain comes out of a study of T cells after yellow fever vaccination. TCRdb independently ran MiXCR on the 5' RACE reads; one entry per CDR3 protein. The sample lists under 200,000 distinct CDR3 sequences, approximately 11% occurring once. The sequence came from a man aged 18 to 30 who received the YFV17D yellow fever vaccine. Material: CD8+ T cells sorted from PBMCs, obtained 15 days after the yellow fever booster vaccination.

CDR3 region: CASPQGRPDTQYF. The CDR3, as DNA: TGTGCCAGCCCCCAGGGGAGGCCAGATACGCAGTATTTT. The chain joins TRBV21-1 to TRBJ2-3; whether TRBD1, the table's D call, matches the DNA was not checked. TRBV21-1 is listed as a pseudogene. This CDR3 is 13 amino acids long.